A single sample is the source of the 32 T cell receptor beta chains below, sequenced in a study of blood T cell repertoires in COVID-19. Clones were read by immunoSEQ multiplex PCR, and TCRdb kept only the in-frame ones, dropping some. The sample lists 14,000 to 15,000 clones; around 85% were seen once. Sequenced: peripheral blood. These TCRs come from a human donor in a cohort sampled during active COVID-19.

The rearrangement joins TRBV5-6 to TRBJ2-5; the match to TRBD1 covers 12 bases. The CDR3 sequence is 15 residues long. The J segment lost 5 bases and the V segment lost 4 bases, leaving 6 bases of the junction unmatched. In germline, CDR1 is SGHDT, CDR2 YYEEEE. This chain's CDR3 is CASSAGTGGGETQYF. The CDR3, as DNA: TGTGCCAGCAGCGCAGGGACAGGGGGCGGGGAGACCCAGTACTTC. The variable domain in full, completed from reference TRBV5-6 and TRBJ2-5, reads DAGVTQSPTHLIKTRGQQVTLRCSPKSGHDTVSWYQQALGQGPQFIFQYYEEEERQRGNFPDRFSGHQFPNYSSELNVNALLLGDSALYLCASSAGTGGGETQYFGPGTRLLVL.

This clone was counted a single time. The chain recombines TRBV3-1 (or the pseudogene TRBV3-2) with TRBJ2-5; 14 bases map to TRBD2. The ends lost 5 bases at V and 1 base at J; junction bases unmatched: 3. This CDR3 spans 16 amino acids. Germline loops: CDR1 LGHDT, CDR2 YNNKEL (reference sequence). The DNA of the CDR3 is TGTGCCAGCAGCGGGACTAGCGGGGGAATCCAAGAGACCCAGTACTTC. The encoded protein is CASSGTSGGIQETQYF.

The CDR3 is CASSLNGATGGYEQYF. The CDR3 region has the DNA TGTGCCAGCAGCTTGAATGGCGCGACAGGGGGGTACGAGCAGTACTTC. The gene calls are TRBV7-2 and TRBJ2-7; 9 bases align to TRBD1. The CDR3 extends over 16 amino acids. V dropped 3 bases and J dropped 4; count of bases not matched to a gene: 10. The V gene's germline CDR1 is SGHTA and CDR2 FQGNSA. The whole variable domain, filled in from reference TRBV7-2 and TRBJ2-7, reads GAGVSQSPSNKVTEKGKDVELRCDPISGHTALYWYRQSLGQGLEFLIYFQGNSAPDKSGLPSDRFSAERTGGSVSTLTIQRTQQEDSAVYLCASSLNGATGGYEQYFGPGTRLTVT.

V gene TRBV7-9 combines with J gene TRBJ1-1, with D maybe TRBD1 (6 bases). V lost 7 bases, J lost 4 bases, and 10 bases lay in between. The germline CDR1 and CDR2 sequences are SEHNR and FQNEAQ (reference sequence). The CDR3 totals 12 residues. The CDR3: CASNRVGTEAFF. CDR3 nucleotide sequence: TGTGCCAGCAACAGGGTGGGCACTGAAGCTTTCTTT.

This clone was found once. The chain has TRBV10-2 and TRBJ1-4; D remains ambiguous. Deletions cut 1 base from V and 7 bases from J, with 10 bases between. Germline CDR1 is WSHSY and CDR2 is SAAADI. This CDR3 has 14 residues. CDR3 protein: CASSEWGGGEKLFF. In DNA, the CDR3 is TGCGCCAGCAGTGAGTGGGGAGGCGGTGAAAAACTGTTTTTT.

The genes are TRBV2 and TRBJ1-3; no clear D gene. The CDR3 has 12 amino acids. Germline V gives CDR1 SNHLY, CDR2 FYNNEI. Trimming shortened V by 7 bases and J by 4 bases, and 8 bases separated the two germline ends. The DNA for the CDR3 is TGTGCCAGCACCGAGGGCGGAAACACCATATATTTT. Translation: CASTEGGNTIYF.

The V gene is TRBV5-1, the J gene TRBJ2-5, with D possibly matching TRBD2 (5 bases). The CDR3 consists of 15 residues. The germline gives CDR1 SGHRS, CDR2 YFSETQ. The V end was cut by 5 bases, the J end by 4 bases, with 18 bases between. The CDR3 bases are TGCGCCAGCAGTCTCTTTTCCCTCGGAGGAGAGACCCAGTACTTC. Encoded protein: CASSLFSLGGETQYF.

This clone was found a few times. The V call is TRBV7-9, the J call TRBJ1-1; unclear D gene. The CDR3 runs 15 residues. In germline, CDR1 is SEHNR, CDR2 FQNEAQ (reference sequence). With 1 base removed from V and 0 bases from J, the gap between germline ends came to 9 bases. CDR3 coding DNA: TGTGCCAGCAGCTTAGGGGAGGGTTTGAACACTGAAGCTTTCTTT. Encoded protein: CASSLGEGLNTEAFF.

The chain uses TRBV6-2 or TRBV6-3 and TRBJ2-7; perhaps TRBD2 as D (6 bases). Per the germline V gene, CDR1 is MNHEY and CDR2 is SVGEGT. Deletions cut 6 bases from V and 7 bases from J, with 25 bases between. The CDR3 is made up of 16 amino acids. CDR3 DNA: TGTGCCAGCAGCTTCATCCCTCGGAGTAGCGGAGGTGAGCAGTACTTC. Protein: CASSFIPRSSGGEQYF.

DNA of the CDR3: TGCGCCAGCAGCCTGGGACTGGAGCAGTTCTTC. It specifies CASSLGLEQFF. The chain combines TRBV5-1 with TRBJ2-1; D possibly corresponds to TRBD2 (6 bases). V was trimmed by 4 bases and J by 10 bases, leaving 9 bases between them. CDR3 length: 11 residues. The V gene's germline CDR1 is SGHRS and CDR2 YFSETQ. The variable domain in full, with the rest retrieved from reference TRBV5-1 and TRBJ2-1, is KAGVTQTPRYLIKTRGQQVTLSCSPISGHRSVSWYQQTPGQGLQFLFEYFSETQRNKGNFPGRFSGRQFSNSRSEMNVSTLELGDSALYLCASSLGLEQFFGPGTRLTVL.

The V and J genes are TRBV6-5 and TRBJ1-1, with no clear D. The germline gives CDR1 MNHEY, CDR2 SVGAGI. V was shortened by 2 bases and J by 1 base, with 8 bases between the two germline ends. The CDR3 length is 14 residues. The CDR3 loop is CASSYGRANTEAFF. The CDR3 nucleotides read TGTGCCAGCAGTTACGGGCGGGCGAACACTGAAGCTTTCTTT.

This clone was found once. The chain combines TRBV20-1 with TRBJ2-3; no clear D gene. V was shortened by 3 bases and J by 2 bases, with 3 bases between the two germline ends. In germline, CDR1 is DFQATT, CDR2 SNEGSKA (reference sequence). The length of the CDR3 is 11 residues. The CDR3 coding sequence is TGCAGTGCTAGGGCCACAGATACGCAGTATTTT. It yields the protein CSARATDTQYF.

The chain has TRBV2 and TRBJ1-4, with 10 bases aligning to TRBD1. In germline, CDR1 is SNHLY, CDR2 FYNNEI. The CDR3 length is 15 residues. J gave up 3 bases and V 6 bases, and 4 bases lay outside the gene matches. CDR3 coding DNA: TGTGCCAGCAGCTCGACAGGGGGCCCTAATGAAAAACTGTTTTTT. Encoded protein: CASSSTGGPNEKLFF.

The table lists this clone with a count of one. V gene TRBV5-1 combines with J gene TRBJ1-1; 9 positions match TRBD1. The germline V gene has CDR1 SGHRS and CDR2 YFSETQ. CDR3 length: 19 amino acids. V dropped 3 bases and J dropped 0; count of bases not matched to a gene: 15. The CDR3 spells CASSSGLTGTGTLNTEAFF. The CDR3 DNA follows: TGCGCCAGCAGCTCGGGGCTTACCGGGACAGGGACCTTGAACACTGAAGCTTTCTTT. Using reference TRBV5-1 and TRBJ1-1 for the parts outside the CDR3, the full variable domain is KAGVTQTPRYLIKTRGQQVTLSCSPISGHRSVSWYQQTPGQGLQFLFEYFSETQRNKGNFPGRFSGRQFSNSRSEMNVSTLELGDSALYLCASSSGLTGTGTLNTEAFFGQGTRLTVV.

The chain uses TRBV2 and TRBJ1-2; no firm D call. The V gene lost 1 base and the J gene lost 2 bases, with 5 bases spanning the gap. CDR1 is SNHLY, CDR2 FYNNEI, per germline. The CDR3 is 13 residues long. The CDR3 is CASSEGRNYGYTF. The CDR3, as DNA: TGTGCCAGCAGTGAAGGGAGAAACTATGGCTACACCTTC.

The chain couples TRBV6-6 to TRBJ2-1, with D perhaps TRBD2 (6 bases). CDR1 MNHNY and CDR2 SVGAGI come from the germline V gene (reference sequence). The CDR3 runs to 16 residues. Deletions cut 2 bases from V and 0 bases from J, with 11 bases between. The DNA for the CDR3 is TGTGCCAGCAGTTACGGGGCGGGGTCCTCCTACAATGAGCAGTTCTTC. Encoded protein: CASSYGAGSSYNEQFF.

This clone was recorded once. The rearrangement links TRBV11-2 to TRBJ1-4; 7 nucleotides agree with TRBD1. The CDR3 has 16 residues. The germline CDR1 and CDR2 sequences are SGHAT and FQNNGV. The junction had 9 bases not matched to a gene; V was cut back by 0 bases and J by 8 bases. The CDR3 DNA follows: TGTGCCAGCAGCTTAGAATACCGGGACAGTCGGGAAAAACTGTTTTTT. It codes for CASSLEYRDSREKLFF.

Written as DNA, the CDR3 is TGTGCCAGCATTTCAGGGTTTGCTAGCACAGATACGCAGTATTTT. Amino acid sequence: CASISGFASTDTQYF. The chain joins TRBV2 to TRBJ2-3, with TRBD1 as a possible D gene (5 bases). The V gene's germline CDR1 is SNHLY and CDR2 FYNNEI. Trimming removed 7 bases from V and 0 bases from J, with 14 bases in between. The CDR3 has 15 residues.

The V gene is TRBV28, the J gene TRBJ2-1, with a possible D match to TRBD1 (6 bases). Trimming took off 7 bases at V and 4 bases at J, with 17 bases between the two ends. Per the germline V gene, CDR1 is MDHEN and CDR2 is SYDVKM. The CDR3 has 15 residues. CDR3 nucleotide sequence: TGTGCCAGCACCGAAGCCAGGGGTCGGTACAATGAGCAGTTCTTC. It is translated as CASTEARGRYNEQFF.

The chain has TRBV5-4 and TRBJ2-7; 9 bases are shared with TRBD1. The CDR3 runs to 13 residues. Trimming at V came to 6 bases and at J to 3 bases, leaving 4 bases not matched to a gene. The V gene's germline CDR1 is SGHNT and CDR2 YYREEE (reference sequence). The CDR3 reads CASTPTGGYEQYF. The DNA of the CDR3 is TGTGCCAGCACCCCGACAGGGGGCTACGAGCAGTACTTC.

This clone was seen just once. Mismatch with germline at one junction end may stem from a read error. The chain is built from TRBV7-7 and TRBJ2-2, with D perhaps matching TRBD1 (6 bases). CDR3 size: 17 residues. Germline V gene lookup returns CDR1 SSHAT and CDR2 FNYEAQ (reference sequence). In DNA form, the CDR3 reads TGTGCTAGCAGCCCTGGTGGGGGCAGGGTGTACTTCGAGGAGCTGTTTTTT. Translated: CASSPGGGRVYFEELFF.

For the CDR3, the DNA is TGTGCCATCGGAGACGGTGGCTATGGCTACACCTTC. This encodes CAIGDGGYGYTF. This chain uses TRBV10-3 with TRBJ1-2; D is undetermined. Germline CDR1 reads ENHRY; CDR2 reads SYGVKD. V lost 8 bases to trimming and J lost 4 bases, with 11 bases between them. The CDR3 has 12 amino acids.

The chain carries TRBV7-9 and TRBJ2-7; D is perhaps TRBD1 (6 bases). The CDR3 consists of 14 residues. V lost 4 bases and J 5 bases, leaving 15 bases between the germline ends. Germline CDR1 and CDR2: SEHNR and FQNEAQ (reference sequence). The CDR3 DNA follows: TGTGCCAGCAGCTCGCAACTAACAGGGAACGAGCAGTACTTC. It encodes CASSSQLTGNEQYF.

There are a few counts of this clone. V gene TRBV6-6 combines with J gene TRBJ1-4; the D gene is possibly TRBD1 (5 bases). The CDR3 has 15 residues. Deletions cut 11 bases from V and 5 bases from J, with 21 bases between. The germline V gene encodes CDR1 MNHNY and CDR2 SVGAGI (reference sequence). CDR3 sequence (DNA): TGTGCCGGCAAACCGGGGAGGGCAGGGAATGAAAAACTGTTTTTT. Translated: CAGKPGRAGNEKLFF.

The V and J genes are TRBV5-1 and TRBJ1-1; weak D call: TRBD1 (5 bases). V was clipped by 4 bases and J by 1 base, with 8 bases between them. The CDR3 length is 13 residues. Germline assignment: CDR1 SGHRS and CDR2 YFSETQ. The CDR3 sequence is CASSPQGNTEAFF. DNA for the CDR3: TGCGCCAGCAGCCCCCAGGGGAACACTGAAGCTTTCTTT.

The chain combines TRBV5-4 with TRBJ2-5; 7 bases line up with TRBD1. V shed 3 bases and J 5 bases; nucleotides not matched to a gene: 7. The CDR3 loop spans 14 amino acids. Germline V gene data show CDR1 as SGHNT and CDR2 as YYREEE (reference sequence). The CDR3 loop is CASSSLTGHETQYF. The CDR3 coding sequence is TGTGCCAGCAGCTCCTTGACAGGGCACGAGACCCAGTACTTC.

This rearrangement joins TRBV6-2 or TRBV6-3 to TRBJ2-3; 15 bases are shared with TRBD2. The V gene end was trimmed by 1 base and the J gene end by 6 bases; junction bases not matched to a gene: 2. Per the germline V gene, CDR1 is MNHEY and CDR2 is SVGEGT. The CDR3 sequence is 16 residues long. The CDR3 sequence is CASSYLGLAGGDTQYF. For the CDR3, the DNA is TGTGCCAGCAGTTACTTGGGACTAGCGGGGGGCGATACGCAGTATTTT.

Of note for this clone: At one of its ends the junction is not consistent with the germline gene, which may arise from a read error. The CDR3 sequence: CTSSQGQGMNTEAFF. CDR3 DNA: TGCACCAGCAGCCAAGGTCAGGGGATGAACACTGAAGCTTTCTTT. The chain is built from TRBV4-1 and TRBJ1-1, with a tentative D call TRBD1 (6 bases). Germline V lookup: CDR1 MGHRA, CDR2 YSYEKL. This CDR3 has 15 amino acids.

V gene TRBV9 combines with J gene TRBJ1-1; D might be TRBD1 (5 bases). The CDR3 is 16 amino acids. V lost 0 bases to trimming and J lost 2 bases, with 14 bases between them. Per germline, CDR1 SGDLS and CDR2 YYNGEE. CDR3 nucleotide sequence: TGTGCCAGCAGCGTAGCGTGGGGGGGTTCCAACACTGAAGCTTTCTTT. Translation gives CASSVAWGGSNTEAFF.

This chain connects TRBV2 to TRBJ2-3, with 12 bases matching TRBD2. Trimming removed 6 bases from V and 6 bases from J; junction bases left unmatched: 7. CDR3 size: 15 residues. Germline V gives CDR1 SNHLY, CDR2 FYNNEI. The CDR3 nucleotides read TGTGCCAGCAGGCTACTAGCGGGGGGCCTGGATACGCAGTATTTT. Amino acid sequence: CASRLLAGGLDTQYF.

This sequence joins TRBV7-2 and TRBJ2-1; TRBD2 matches at 14 bases. V lost 5 bases and J lost 1; bases outside the gene matches: 10. In germline, CDR1 is SGHTA, CDR2 FQGNSA. The CDR3 sequence is 19 residues long. Here the CDR3 reads CASSPSGLAGGYSYNEQFF. The CDR3 coding sequence is TGTGCCAGCAGCCCCTCAGGACTAGCGGGGGGCTATTCCTACAATGAGCAGTTCTTC.

The count of this clone is one. The rearrangement joins TRBV18 to TRBJ2-7; the D gene is possibly TRBD1 (5 bases). Germline V gene sequence: CDR1 KGHSH, CDR2 LQKENI. V was shortened by 1 base and J by 3 bases, with 13 bases between the two germline ends. The CDR3 has 15 amino acids. CDR3 sequence reads: CASSPREQVDYEQYF. The CDR3 DNA is TGTGCCAGCTCACCACGGGAACAGGTGGACTACGAGCAGTACTTC.